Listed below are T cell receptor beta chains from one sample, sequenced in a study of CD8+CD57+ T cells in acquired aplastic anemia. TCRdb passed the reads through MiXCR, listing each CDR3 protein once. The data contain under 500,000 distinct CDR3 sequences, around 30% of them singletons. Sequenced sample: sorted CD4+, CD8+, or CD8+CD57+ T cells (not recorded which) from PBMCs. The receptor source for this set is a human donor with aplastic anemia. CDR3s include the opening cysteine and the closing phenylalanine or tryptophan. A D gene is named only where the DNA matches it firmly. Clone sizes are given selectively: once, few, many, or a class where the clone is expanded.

CDR3 DNA: TGTGCCAGCAGCCCGTGGACAGGGGATTCCTACGAGCAGTACTTC
CDR3 protein: CASSPWTGDSYEQYF
clone size: NA
V gene: TRBV5-4
D gene: TRBD1
J gene: TRBJ2-7

CDR3 DNA: TGTGCCATCATGCAATCTGATCCCGGGGAGCTGTTTTTT
CDR3 protein: CAIMQSDPGELFF
clone size: many
V gene: TRBV10-3
D gene: NA
J gene: TRBJ2-2

CDR3 DNA: TGCCGTGCTAGGACTCTCGGGGGAAACACTGAAGCTTTCTTT
CDR3 protein: CRARTLGGNTEAFF
clone size: NA
V gene: TRBV20-1
D gene: NA
J gene: TRBJ1-1

CDR3 DNA: TGTGCCAGCAGTTACTCTCGGCGGGACAGCACAGATACGCAGTATTTT
CDR3 protein: CASSYSRRDSTDTQYF
clone size: NA
V gene: TRBV6-2/TRBV6-3
D gene: NA
J gene: TRBJ2-3

CDR3 DNA: TGTGCCAGCAGTGAAGGGGTCTTGAGCAATCAGCCCCAGCATTTT
CDR3 protein: CASSEGVLSNQPQHF
clone size: few
V gene: TRBV6-1
D gene: NA
J gene: TRBJ1-5

CDR3 DNA: TGTGCCAGCAGCTCAGCACAGGGGGTCTATGGCTACACCTTC
CDR3 protein: CASSSAQGVYGYTF
clone size: many
V gene: TRBV7-6
D gene: TRBD1
J gene: TRBJ1-2

CDR3 DNA: TGTGCCAGCAGTGACCGCACCACTGAAGCTTTCTTT
CDR3 protein: CASSDRTTEAFF
clone size: many
V gene: TRBV6-1
D gene: NA
J gene: TRBJ1-1

CDR3 DNA: TGTGCCATCAGTGAGTCCCGGGACAGGGCAGCTAACTATGGCTACACCTTC
CDR3 protein: CAISESRDRAANYGYTF
clone size: NA
V gene: TRBV10-3
D gene: TRBD1
J gene: TRBJ1-2

CDR3 DNA: TGTGTCAGCAGGCGCGACAGGGGTAGGACTGGAAACACCATATATTTT
CDR3 protein: CVSRRDRGRTGNTIYF
clone size: NA
V gene: TRBV11-2
D gene: TRBD1
J gene: TRBJ1-3

CDR3 DNA: TGTGCCACCAGCAGAGCGGACCTCTACGAGCAGTACTTC
CDR3 protein: CATSRADLYEQYF
clone size: NA
V gene: TRBV15
D gene: NA
J gene: TRBJ2-7

CDR3 DNA: TGTGCCAGCAGCTTATTGGGGGCAGGGGGCGATGAGCAGTTCTTC
CDR3 protein: CASSLLGAGGDEQFF
clone size: NA
V gene: TRBV7-2
D gene: TRBD1
J gene: TRBJ2-1

CDR3 DNA: TGCAGTGCTAGAGACTCCGACAGGGCCTATGGCTACACCTTC
CDR3 protein: CSARDSDRAYGYTF
clone size: many
V gene: TRBV20-1
D gene: TRBD1
J gene: TRBJ1-2

CDR3 DNA: TGTGCCACCAGTAGTCTGGAGCGGAGCAATCAGCCCCAGCATTTT
CDR3 protein: CATSSLERSNQPQHF
clone size: many
V gene: TRBV15
D gene: NA
J gene: TRBJ1-5

CDR3 DNA: TGTGCCAGTAGTTTCCAGGGGGTTGGGTCACCCCTCCACTTT
CDR3 protein: CASSFQGVGSPLHF
clone size: many
V gene: TRBV19
D gene: TRBD1
J gene: TRBJ1-6

CDR3 DNA: TGCGCCAGCAGCTTAGATATAGTTTCCTATGAGCAGTTCTTC
CDR3 protein: CASSLDIVSYEQFF
clone size: few
V gene: TRBV11-1
D gene: NA
J gene: TRBJ2-1

CDR3 DNA: TGTGCCAGCAGCTTAACTAGCTACAACGCAGATACGCAGTATTTT
CDR3 protein: CASSLTSYNADTQYF
clone size: few
V gene: TRBV7-8
D gene: NA
J gene: TRBJ2-3

CDR3 DNA: TGTGCCAGCAGCTCCTCTCCCATGGGGACCCAGTACTTC
CDR3 protein: CASSSSPMGTQYF
clone size: many
V gene: TRBV7-2
D gene: NA
J gene: TRBJ2-5

CDR3 DNA: TGTGCCAGCAGCCATCGGGGTAGAGCAGATACGCAGTATTTT
CDR3 protein: CASSHRGRADTQYF
clone size: NA
V gene: TRBV3-1
D gene: NA
J gene: TRBJ2-3

CDR3 DNA: TGTGAGGTGTACGAGCAGTACTTC
CDR3 protein: CEVYEQYF
clone size: many
V gene: TRBV10-3
D gene: NA
J gene: TRBJ2-7

CDR3 DNA: TGTGCCAGCAGTACAGGGGTTGTCTACGAGCAGTACTTC
CDR3 protein: CASSTGVVYEQYF
clone size: many
V gene: TRBV2
D gene: TRBD1
J gene: TRBJ2-7

CDR3 DNA: TGTGCCAGCAGCTCAACCGGGACAGTCGATGGCTACACCTTC
CDR3 protein: CASSSTGTVDGYTF
clone size: many
V gene: TRBV7-2
D gene: TRBD1
J gene: TRBJ1-2

CDR3 DNA: TGCAGTGCTATTGGACAGGGTAATTCACCCCTCCACTTT
CDR3 protein: CSAIGQGNSPLHF
clone size: many
V gene: TRBV20-1
D gene: TRBD1
J gene: TRBJ1-6

CDR3 DNA: TGTGCCTGGAGTTGGCTAGGGGGCGTTGATGGCTACACCTTC
CDR3 protein: CAWSWLGGVDGYTF
clone size: NA
V gene: TRBV30
D gene: TRBD1
J gene: TRBJ1-2

CDR3 DNA: TGTGCCAGCAGCCCGGTGGGCGGGGGTTCCTACGAGCAGTACTTC
CDR3 protein: CASSPVGGGSYEQYF
clone size: NA
V gene: TRBV2
D gene: TRBD2
J gene: TRBJ2-7

CDR3 DNA: TGCAGTGCCGCGTCATTAACTAATGAAAAACTGTTTTTT
CDR3 protein: CSAASLTNEKLFF
clone size: NA
V gene: TRBV20-1
D gene: NA
J gene: TRBJ1-4

CDR3 DNA: TGTGCCTGGGACAGTCCTCCTAGCAATCAGCCCCAGCATTTT
CDR3 protein: CAWDSPPSNQPQHF
clone size: NA
V gene: TRBV30
D gene: NA
J gene: TRBJ1-5

CDR3 DNA: TGCGCCAGCAGCCCAACGGCGGGAGTAGTTTACGAGCAGTTCTTC
CDR3 protein: CASSPTAGVVYEQFF
clone size: NA
V gene: TRBV5-1
D gene: TRBD2
J gene: TRBJ2-1

CDR3 DNA: TGCGCCAGCAGCCCCCCGACTAGCGGGTCGGGGGAGCAGTACTTC
CDR3 protein: CASSPPTSGSGEQYF
clone size: few
V gene: TRBV5-1
D gene: TRBD2
J gene: TRBJ2-7

CDR3 DNA: TGTGCCAGCAGCTTGCTGAATTTTGCCCTGCATTTT
CDR3 protein: CASSLLNFALHF
clone size: few
V gene: TRBV11-2
D gene: NA
J gene: TRBJ2-3

CDR3 DNA: TGTGCCAGCAGTTACTACGCGCCGGCTAGCAATCAGCCCCAGCATTTT
CDR3 protein: CASSYYAPASNQPQHF
clone size: few
V gene: TRBV6-5
D gene: NA
J gene: TRBJ1-5

CDR3 DNA: TGTGCCAGCAGTTATCAGGGGTGGACTGAAGCTTTCTTT
CDR3 protein: CASSYQGWTEAFF
clone size: NA
V gene: TRBV2
D gene: NA
J gene: TRBJ1-1

CDR3 DNA: TGTGCCAGTAGTTCAAACCAGGGAAATACGCAGTATTTT
CDR3 protein: CASSSNQGNTQYF
clone size: NA
V gene: TRBV19
D gene: NA
J gene: TRBJ2-3

CDR3 DNA: TGCAGTGCTGGAGGACAGGATACCTATGGCTACACCTTC
CDR3 protein: CSAGGQDTYGYTF
clone size: many
V gene: TRBV20-1
D gene: TRBD1
J gene: TRBJ1-2

CDR3 DNA: TGTGCCAGCAGCTTAGGGACTGCTTCCTACAATGAGCAGTTCTTC
CDR3 protein: CASSLGTASYNEQFF
clone size: NA
V gene: TRBV7-3
D gene: NA
J gene: TRBJ2-1

CDR3 DNA: TGTGCCACCAGTGACCCGGGCCGTGGCTCCCAGCCCCAGCATTTT
CDR3 protein: CATSDPGRGSQPQHF
clone size: NA
V gene: TRBV24-1
D gene: NA
J gene: TRBJ1-5

CDR3 DNA: TGCGCCAGCAGCCGGGATACCGGGGATGGCTACACCTTC
CDR3 protein: CASSRDTGDGYTF
clone size: NA
V gene: TRBV5-1
D gene: NA
J gene: TRBJ1-2

CDR3 DNA: TGTGCCAGTAGTACGACTAACCTTGTTGGTTATGATCAGCCCCAGCATTTT
CDR3 protein: CASSTTNLVGYDQPQHF
clone size: many
V gene: TRBV19
D gene: NA
J gene: TRBJ1-5

CDR3 DNA: TGTGCCATCAGTTTTGCAGGACAAAGCAATTCACCCCTCCACTTT
CDR3 protein: CAISFAGQSNSPLHF
clone size: few
V gene: TRBV10-3
D gene: NA
J gene: TRBJ1-6

CDR3 DNA: TGCGCCAGCAGCTGGACCGGGACAGGGGGCGGCGAGCAGTACTTC
CDR3 protein: CASSWTGTGGGEQYF
clone size: few
V gene: TRBV5-1
D gene: TRBD1
J gene: TRBJ2-7

CDR3 DNA: TGTGCCAGCAGCCAAGTCGTTGGAGGGGGCGCCGGCTACACCTTC
CDR3 protein: CASSQVVGGGAGYTF
clone size: NA
V gene: TRBV14
D gene: TRBD1
J gene: TRBJ1-2

CDR3 DNA: TGTGCCAGCAGCTTAGAGATGACCGGAACTAAGCAGTACTTC
CDR3 protein: CASSLEMTGTKQYF
clone size: many
V gene: TRBV7-8
D gene: NA
J gene: TRBJ2-7

CDR3 DNA: TGTGCCAGCAGCCCTGCCGTGGATTCACCCCTCCACTTT
CDR3 protein: CASSPAVDSPLHF
clone size: NA
V gene: TRBV2
D gene: NA
J gene: TRBJ1-6

CDR3 DNA: TGCGCCAGCAGCTTGGAGACTAGCGGGGAAGAGACCCAGTACTTC
CDR3 protein: CASSLETSGEETQYF
clone size: NA
V gene: TRBV5-1
D gene: TRBD2
J gene: TRBJ2-5

CDR3 DNA: TGTGCCAGCAGCTTAGTGGCAGTTTTCTCACTCGGGGAGCTGTTTTTT
CDR3 protein: CASSLVAVFSLGELFF
clone size: few
V gene: TRBV7-2
D gene: NA
J gene: TRBJ2-2

CDR3 DNA: TGTGCCAGCAGTGAAGGGCGGTTGGGCTCCTACAATGAGCAGTTCTTC
CDR3 protein: CASSEGRLGSYNEQFF
clone size: few
V gene: TRBV2
D gene: NA
J gene: TRBJ2-1

CDR3 DNA: TGTGCCAGCGACGGGGGGGACAGCCACTACGAGCAGTACTTC
CDR3 protein: CASDGGDSHYEQYF
clone size: NA
V gene: TRBV10-3
D gene: NA
J gene: TRBJ2-7

CDR3 DNA: TGTGCCACCAGCAGCGACAGGGGGCGCCCCTACGAGCAGTACTTC
CDR3 protein: CATSSDRGRPYEQYF
clone size: NA
V gene: TRBV15
D gene: TRBD1
J gene: TRBJ2-7

CDR3 DNA: TGTGCCAGCATTGAGGCCCCGTTAGCTAACTATGGCTACACCTTC
CDR3 protein: CASIEAPLANYGYTF
clone size: many
V gene: TRBV2
D gene: NA
J gene: TRBJ1-2

CDR3 DNA: TGTGCCAGCAGATTTCAGGGTTCACCCCTCCACTTT
CDR3 protein: CASRFQGSPLHF
clone size: many
V gene: TRBV12-3/TRBV12-4
D gene: NA
J gene: TRBJ1-6

CDR3 DNA: TGTGCCATCAGCGAAGACAGGGACACCTACGAGCAGTACTTC
CDR3 protein: CAISEDRDTYEQYF
clone size: many
V gene: TRBV10-3
D gene: TRBD1
J gene: TRBJ2-7

CDR3 DNA: TGTGCCAGCAGTGATGAACAGAACGGCTATGGCTACACCTTC
CDR3 protein: CASSDEQNGYGYTF
clone size: NA
V gene: TRBV6-1
D gene: NA
J gene: TRBJ1-2

CDR3 DNA: TGTGCCATCAGTGAGACAGGGACTAGCGGCGAGACCCAGTACTTC
CDR3 protein: CAISETGTSGETQYF
clone size: NA
V gene: TRBV10-3
D gene: TRBD2
J gene: TRBJ2-5

CDR3 DNA: TGCAGCGCTGGGGACATCCGGAGGCGCGAGCAGTACTTC
CDR3 protein: CSAGDIRRREQYF
clone size: many
V gene: TRBV29-1
D gene: NA
J gene: TRBJ2-7